A selection of T cell receptor beta chains follows, all from one sample in a study of blood T cells in healthy people across ages. TCRdb redid the calling of the 5' RACE reads with MiXCR, one entry per CDR3 protein. This sample has some 1,800,000 distinct CDR3 sequences; roughly two fifths occur once, and the top ten carry around 23%. Sequenced input: blood. These receptors all stem from a human donor in good health. The CDR3 runs from the conserved cysteine through the conserved F or W. A D gene is named only where the DNA matches it firmly. Not every row has a clone size; where given, it reads once, few, many or a size class.

abundance: few
j_gene: TRBJ1-2
d_gene: NA
v_gene: TRBV30
CDR3aa: CAWSGGTYGYTF
CDR3nt: TGTGCCTGGAGTGGTGGGACCTATGGCTACACCTTC

abundance: NA
j_gene: TRBJ1-1
d_gene: NA
v_gene: TRBV27
CDR3aa: CASSTRTVLWTEAFF
CDR3nt: TGTGCCAGCAGTACCCGGACAGTCCTGTGGACTGAAGCTTTCTTT

abundance: once
j_gene: TRBJ1-1
d_gene: NA
v_gene: TRBV12-3/TRBV12-4
CDR3aa: CASTLGSSGAFF
CDR3nt: TGTGCCAGCACCTTGGGTAGTTCGGGGGCTTTCTTT

abundance: few
j_gene: TRBJ2-5
d_gene: NA
v_gene: TRBV4-1
CDR3aa: CASSQDLQGQETQYF
CDR3nt: TGCGCCAGCAGCCAAGATCTACAGGGTCAAGAGACCCAGTACTTC

abundance: few
j_gene: TRBJ2-5
d_gene: NA
v_gene: TRBV5-6
CDR3aa: CASSLSTNEETQYF
CDR3nt: TGTGCCAGCAGCTTGTCGACTAACGAAGAGACCCAGTACTTC

abundance: NA
j_gene: TRBJ2-7
d_gene: TRBD1
v_gene: TRBV5-1
CDR3aa: CASSWRRGQGSYEQYF
CDR3nt: TGCGCCAGCAGCTGGCGACGGGGACAGGGTTCCTACGAGCAGTACTTC

abundance: NA
j_gene: TRBJ1-6
d_gene: TRBD1
v_gene: TRBV5-6
CDR3aa: CASSPRDRGYSPLHF
CDR3nt: TGTGCCAGCAGCCCACGGGACAGGGGCTATTCACCCCTCCACTTT

abundance: few
j_gene: TRBJ1-2
d_gene: TRBD1
v_gene: TRBV27
CDR3aa: CASSLSAAGGLINYGYTF
CDR3nt: TGTGCCAGCAGTTTATCTGCGGCAGGGGGCCTGATTAACTATGGCTACACCTTC

abundance: few
j_gene: TRBJ2-5
d_gene: TRBD2
v_gene: TRBV28
CDR3aa: CASSLGGGTLETQYF
CDR3nt: TGTGCCAGCAGTTTAGGCGGGGGGACCCTAGAGACCCAGTACTTC

abundance: few
j_gene: TRBJ1-6
d_gene: TRBD1
v_gene: TRBV4-2
CDR3aa: CASSPQRDRVSPLHF
CDR3nt: TGTGCCAGCAGCCCGCAGCGGGACAGGGTCTCACCCCTCCACTTT

abundance: many
j_gene: TRBJ2-1
d_gene: NA
v_gene: TRBV20-1
CDR3aa: CSARSSPSMNEQFF
CDR3nt: TGCAGTGCTAGATCCTCCCCTTCAATGAATGAGCAGTTCTTC

abundance: few
j_gene: TRBJ2-7
d_gene: NA
v_gene: TRBV7-9
CDR3aa: CASSADPYEQYF
CDR3nt: TGTGCCAGCAGCGCTGACCCCTACGAGCAGTACTTC

abundance: NA
j_gene: TRBJ1-2
d_gene: NA
v_gene: TRBV27
CDR3aa: CASSPGGTGYYGYTF
CDR3nt: TGTGCCAGCAGTCCGGGGGGCACAGGATACTATGGCTACACCTTC

abundance: NA
j_gene: TRBJ2-5
d_gene: NA
v_gene: TRBV11-2
CDR3aa: CASSLVDQGTQYF
CDR3nt: TGTGCCAGCAGCTTAGTAGACCAAGGGACCCAGTACTTC

abundance: NA
j_gene: TRBJ2-6
d_gene: NA
v_gene: TRBV20-1
CDR3aa: CSASSGTNVRTF
CDR3nt: TGCAGTGCTAGTTCTGGGACCAACGTCCGGACTTTC

abundance: NA
j_gene: TRBJ2-7
d_gene: TRBD2
v_gene: TRBV5-1
CDR3aa: CASSLAGLEAGYEQYF
CDR3nt: TGCGCCAGCAGCTTGGCGGGACTAGAAGCCGGGTACGAGCAGTACTTC

abundance: few
j_gene: TRBJ2-1
d_gene: NA
v_gene: TRBV29-1
CDR3aa: CSVEPGKYDNEQFF
CDR3nt: TGCAGCGTTGAACCGGGGAAGTATGACAATGAGCAGTTCTTC

abundance: many
j_gene: TRBJ2-1
d_gene: NA
v_gene: TRBV7-2
CDR3aa: CASSLYLPFRAPNEQFF
CDR3nt: TGTGCCAGCAGCTTATACCTCCCATTCCGGGCACCCAATGAGCAGTTCTTC

abundance: NA
j_gene: TRBJ1-5
d_gene: NA
v_gene: TRBV6-5
CDR3aa: CASKISQGRNRPQHF
CDR3nt: TGTGCCAGCAAGATCTCCCAGGGCCGGAATCGGCCCCAGCATTTT

abundance: NA
j_gene: TRBJ2-5
d_gene: TRBD1
v_gene: TRBV27
CDR3aa: CASSHPGQGGYQETQYF
CDR3nt: TGTGCCAGCAGTCACCCGGGACAGGGAGGGTACCAAGAGACCCAGTACTTC

abundance: few
j_gene: TRBJ1-5
d_gene: NA
v_gene: TRBV20-1
CDR3aa: CSVSTGMGAYSNQPQHF
CDR3nt: TGCAGTGTTTCGACAGGAATGGGGGCCTATAGCAATCAGCCCCAGCATTTT

abundance: NA
j_gene: TRBJ1-4
d_gene: NA
v_gene: TRBV27
CDR3aa: CASSQAESGEKLFF
CDR3nt: TGTGCCAGCAGTCAGGCCGAAAGTGGAGAAAAACTGTTTTTT